These 17 T cell receptor beta chains were sequenced from one sample in a study of cytomegalovirus exposure and HLA in healthy donors. PCR involved 60 Vbeta and 13 Jbeta primers. Assay: immunoSEQ multiplex PCR; the TCRdb copy retains only in-frame clones and omits some. The sample consists of about 140,000 clones, approximately 80% of them appearing once. The source material was PBMCs. Every receptor here comes from a man younger than 40 in good health and CMV-seronegative.

The chain couples TRBV18 to TRBJ2-7; no definite D call. CDR3 length: 13 amino acids. Germline assignment: CDR1 KGHSH and CDR2 LQKENI. With 4 bases removed from V and 2 bases from J, the gap between germline ends came to 9 bases. The CDR3 DNA reads as TGTGCCAGCTCACAGGCGGCGACCTACGAGCAGTACTTC. Translating it yields CASSQAATYEQYF.

The rearrangement joins TRBV5-5 to TRBJ1-2, with 7 bases that match TRBD1. V trimming: 5 bases; J trimming: 2 bases; junction bases outside the gene matches: 9. Germline CDR1 reads SGHKS; CDR2 reads YYEKEE (reference sequence). The CDR3 loop spans 15 amino acids. CDR3 sequence (DNA): TGTGCCAGCAGGAGTACCGGGACAGAGAACTATGGCTACACCTTC. Translating gives CASRSTGTENYGYTF.

This clone has just a few counts. The chain carries TRBV10-3 and TRBJ2-7; 8 bases are shared with TRBD1. Germline CDR1 ENHRY, CDR2 SYGVKD. The junction had 6 bases not matched to a gene; V was cut back by 10 bases and J by 4 bases. The CDR3 runs 12 residues. In DNA, the CDR3 is TGTGCCACCGCAGACAGGGGTTACGAGCAGTACTTC. Encoded protein: CATADRGYEQYF.

This clone was seen only a few times. The chain has TRBV29-1 and TRBJ2-5, with 8 bases fitting TRBD2. This CDR3 region has 13 residues. The V segment lost 4 bases and the J segment 5 bases; nucleotides outside the gene matches: 6. Germline CDR1 is SQVTM and CDR2 is ANQGSEA. The CDR3 bases are TGCAGCGTTGCTCCCCGCGGGGGGGAGACCCAGTACTTC. It specifies CSVAPRGGETQYF.

The CDR3 reads CASSSPGEMGTAEQFF. CDR3 DNA: TGTGCCAGCAGTTCCCCGGGGGAGATGGGTACGGCTGAGCAGTTCTTC. The chain carries TRBV6-6 and TRBJ2-1; a possible D gene is TRBD2 (6 bases). Trimming took off 4 bases at V and 9 bases at J, with 22 bases between the two ends. In germline, CDR1 is MNHNY, CDR2 SVGAGI (reference sequence). This CDR3 comprises 16 residues.

V usage is TRBV7-9 and J usage is TRBJ1-2, with D perhaps TRBD1 (5 bases). CDR3 length: 13 residues. V lost 7 bases to trimming and J lost 3 bases, with 12 bases between them. Per germline, CDR1 SEHNR and CDR2 FQNEAQ (reference sequence). Written as DNA, the CDR3 is TGTGCCAGCACCCTAGGAGGGGACTATGGCTACACCTTC. It is translated as CASTLGGDYGYTF.

V is TRBV14 and J is TRBJ1-1; no firm D call. Germline CDR1 reads SGHDN; CDR2 reads FVKESK. CDR3 length: 12 amino acids. Trimming took off 1 base at V and 8 bases at J, with 8 bases between the two ends. The CDR3 DNA reads TGTGCCAGCAGCCAAGGGGGAGGCGAAGCTTTCTTT. The encoded protein is CASSQGGGEAFF.

The chain is built from TRBV7-9 and TRBJ2-3; 9 nucleotides line up with TRBD1. This CDR3 is built from 12 residues. Germline trimming cut 11 bases from V and 4 bases from J; bases unmatched to any gene: 4. Germline-derived CDR1 and CDR2 are SEHNR and FQNEAQ (reference sequence). In nucleotides, the CDR3 is TGTGCCTTGGACAGGGGTGCAGATACGCAGTATTTT. This translates into CALDRGADTQYF.

The chain has TRBV27 and TRBJ2-1, with D possibly matching TRBD1 (5 bases). CDR3 length: 12 residues. Trimming removed 2 bases at V and 7 bases at J, with 6 bases between. Germline values: CDR1 MNHEY, CDR2 SMNVEV (reference sequence). The CDR3 DNA reads TGTGCCAGCAGTTTACCAGGGAATGAGCAGTTCTTC. It yields the protein CASSLPGNEQFF.

The genes are TRBV11-2 and TRBJ2-3, with D possibly TRBD2 on 5 matching bases. CDR1 SGHAT and CDR2 FQNNGV come from the germline V gene. The V end lost 2 bases, the J end lost 3 bases, and 15 bases lay between the germline ends. This CDR3 contains 16 residues. This chain's CDR3 is CASSLLSRARTDTQYF. In nucleotides, the CDR3 is TGTGCCAGCAGCTTATTGTCGCGGGCTCGGACAGATACGCAGTATTTT.

This clone was counted a few times. The gene calls are TRBV6-5 and TRBJ2-7, with a weak D call TRBD2 (6 bases). Trimming removed 0 bases at V and 2 bases at J, with 8 bases between. Germline assignment: CDR1 MNHEY and CDR2 SVGAGI. This CDR3 contains 14 residues. CDR3 region: CASSYSGGTYEQYF. DNA of the CDR3: TGTGCCAGCAGTTACTCGGGGGGTACCTACGAGCAGTACTTC.

This chain joins TRBV28 and TRBJ1-1, with D perhaps matching TRBD1 (6 bases). CDR1 is MDHEN, CDR2 SYDVKM, per germline. V was trimmed by 5 bases and J by 7 bases, leaving 23 bases between them. This CDR3 is built from 16 residues. The chain's CDR3 is CASSPPWGAGAIEAFF. In DNA, the CDR3 is TGTGCCAGCAGTCCCCCCTGGGGGGCGGGGGCTATTGAAGCTTTCTTT.

The rearrangement links TRBV6-6 to TRBJ2-5; possibly TRBD1 for D (5 bases). This CDR3 has 11 residues. Germline V gene data show CDR1 as MNHNY and CDR2 as SVGAGI (reference sequence). Trimming shortened V by 5 bases and J by 6 bases, and 7 bases separated the two germline ends. The CDR3 region has the DNA TGTGCCAGCAGTAGACAGCAGACCCAGTACTTC. Translated, it gives CASSRQQTQYF.

The chain employs TRBV29-1 and TRBJ2-7; tentative D call: TRBD1 (6 bases). The CDR3 has 16 amino acids. Trimming removed 1 base at V and 3 bases at J, with 19 bases between. The germline CDR1 and CDR2 sequences are SQVTM and ANQGSEA. DNA for the CDR3: TGCAGCGTTGAAGGGGGGCCACAGGGCCTCAACTACGAGCAGTACTTC. Translation gives CSVEGGPQGLNYEQYF.

The rearrangement joins TRBV5-4 to TRBJ2-3, with 12 nucleotides matching TRBD2. There are 15 residues in the CDR3. Germline V gene data show CDR1 as SGHNT and CDR2 as YYREEE (reference sequence). V gave up 4 bases and J gave up 6 bases; unmatched junction bases: 6. CDR3 sequence (DNA): TGTGCCAGCAGCCCGGGACTAGCGGGTTCGGATACGCAGTATTTT. Protein product: CASSPGLAGSDTQYF.

This chain connects TRBV5-4 to TRBJ2-7; D is possibly TRBD1 (5 bases). Germline V gene sequence: CDR1 SGHNT, CDR2 YYREEE (reference sequence). Trimming pared 3 bases from V and 9 bases from J, leaving 19 bases between. The CDR3 extends over 14 amino acids. The CDR3 nucleotides read TGTGCCAGCAGCTCCGACCCCAATGGGGCGTTGCAGTACTTC. Its translation is CASSSDPNGALQYF.

The V gene is TRBV29-1, the J gene TRBJ1-1; D uncertain. The CDR3 sequence is 14 residues long. V was clipped by 2 bases and J by 3 bases, with 13 bases between them. Germline CDR1 is SQVTM and CDR2 is ANQGSEA. The CDR3: CSVEFMLRDTEAFF. CDR3 in DNA: TGCAGCGTTGAATTCATGCTTCGGGACACTGAAGCTTTCTTT.